Following are 30 T cell receptor beta chains from one sample sequenced in a study of STAT3 mutations in large granular lymphocyte leukemia. Study-wide results and caveats: Every T-LGLL patient had at least one immunodominant TCRbeta clonotype.

Antigens of these TCRs are unknown. TCRdb's copy holds only in-frame clones and misses some; the assay was immunoSEQ multiplex PCR. The profile shows roughly 5,900 clones, approximately 91% of them singletons. Sequencing was done on a sample of PBMCs. These receptors originate from a human donor with T large granular lymphocyte leukemia. Some clones in this sample may be carry-over from other donors' samples.

This clone has more than one count but fewer than ten. The V gene is TRBV11-1, the J gene TRBJ1-1; the D gene is possibly TRBD1 (5 bases). Per the germline V gene, CDR1 is SGHAT and CDR2 is FQDESV (reference sequence). Trimming stripped 5 bases from V and 3 bases from J, with 13 bases between. This CDR3 has 14 residues. CDR3 amino acids: CASSPGTIDTEAFF. In nucleotides, the CDR3 is TGTGCCAGCAGCCCCGGGACGATAGACACTGAAGCTTTCTTT.

As DNA, the CDR3 is TGTGCCAGCAGCTTATTTGGGGATAGCTACGAGCAGTACTTC. Residues: CASSLFGDSYEQYF. The chain couples TRBV11-3 to TRBJ2-7; no definite D call. The germline gives CDR1 SGHNT, CDR2 YENEEA. Between the trimmed V and J ends, which lost 2 bases and 3 bases, there was a span of 11 bases. This CDR3 spans 14 amino acids.

V is TRBV5-4 and J is TRBJ2-7; D remains unclear. CDR1 and CDR2 from the germline V gene are SGHNT and YYREEE (reference sequence). The CDR3 contains 11 residues. Trimming took 4 bases from V and 8 from J, leaving 10 bases between them. CDR3 sequence reads: CASSQGLQQYF. In nucleotides, the CDR3 is TGTGCCAGCAGCCAAGGATTACAGCAGTACTTC.

The rearrangement joins TRBV5-4 to TRBJ2-1; 11 bases map to TRBD2. CDR3 size: 17 residues. The trim removed 3 bases at V and 4 bases at J, leaving 9 bases unmatched. Germline CDR1 SGHNT, CDR2 YYREEE (reference sequence). The CDR3 sequence is CASSYLSGGGLYNEQFF. The CDR3 DNA follows: TGTGCCAGCAGCTACCTTAGCGGGGGGGGTTTGTACAATGAGCAGTTCTTC.

V is TRBV19 and J is TRBJ2-1; 7 nucleotides line up with TRBD2. The CDR3 consists of 15 residues. J gave up 0 bases and V 6 bases, and 5 bases lay outside the gene matches. The germline V gene has CDR1 LNHDA and CDR2 SQIVND (reference sequence). The CDR3 region has the DNA TGTGCCAGTAGGAGGGGCGGGAGCTCCTACAATGAGCAGTTCTTC. This codes for CASRRGGSSYNEQFF.

The V call is TRBV25-1, the J call TRBJ1-2, with 9 bases fitting TRBD1. CDR1 is MGHDK and CDR2 is SYGVNS in the germline V gene. The CDR3 runs to 14 residues. J gave up 4 bases and V 3 bases, and 3 bases lay outside the gene matches. The CDR3 sequence is CASSDTGGVYGYTF. In DNA form, the CDR3 reads TGTGCCAGCAGTGATACAGGGGGCGTCTATGGCTACACCTTC.

The chain couples TRBV28 to TRBJ2-1; D might be TRBD1 (5 bases). V lost 4 bases to trimming and J lost 6 bases, with 22 bases between them. The germline CDR1 and CDR2 sequences are MDHEN and SYDVKM. The CDR3 has 17 amino acids. This CDR3 is CASSSLFRTRLGNEQFF. For the CDR3, the DNA is TGTGCCAGCAGTTCACTTTTTCGGACAAGGCTGGGCAATGAGCAGTTCTTC.

This chain links TRBV19 with TRBJ1-1; D gene uncertain. The V end was cut by 5 bases, the J end by 6 bases, with 13 bases between. This CDR3 is 13 amino acids long. Looked up from germline, CDR1 is LNHDA and CDR2 is SQIVND (reference sequence). The CDR3 loop reads CASSPPYSAEAFF. The DNA of the CDR3 is TGTGCCAGTAGTCCCCCTTATAGTGCTGAAGCTTTCTTT.

This chain connects TRBV28 to TRBJ1-2; the match to TRBD1 covers 8 bases. The CDR3 is 12 residues long. Germline V gene lookup returns CDR1 MDHEN and CDR2 SYDVKM. V shed 7 bases and J 5 bases; nucleotides not matched to a gene: 3. The CDR3 spells CASTRQGYGYTF. As DNA, the CDR3 is TGTGCCAGCACCCGACAGGGGTATGGCTACACCTTC.

The chain has TRBV6-1 and TRBJ1-5; D unresolved. CDR1 is MNHNS and CDR2 is SASEGT in the germline V gene. Trimming stripped 6 bases from V and 0 bases from J, with 12 bases between. The CDR3 totals 15 residues. The CDR3 DNA reads TGTGCCAGCAGCACTCTTCGGGCTAGCAATCAGCCCCAGCATTTT. Translated: CASSTLRASNQPQHF.

This sequence joins TRBV5-1 and TRBJ2-7; the D gene is possibly TRBD1 (6 bases). V was clipped by 4 bases and J by 0 bases, with 11 bases between them. Germline V lookup: CDR1 SGHRS, CDR2 YFSETQ. The CDR3 runs to 14 residues. Here the CDR3 reads CASSLLGGSYEQYF. The CDR3 region has the DNA TGCGCCAGCAGCCTTTTAGGGGGCTCCTACGAGCAGTACTTC.

V usage is TRBV9 and J usage is TRBJ2-2; D is possibly TRBD1 (6 bases). CDR3 length: 15 amino acids. Trimming shortened V by 4 bases and J by 5 bases, and 15 bases separated the two germline ends. The germline V gene has CDR1 SGDLS and CDR2 YYNGEE. The CDR3 loop reads CASSPSRGITGELFF. In DNA form, the CDR3 reads TGTGCCAGCAGCCCCTCCAGGGGTATAACCGGGGAGCTGTTTTTT.

V and J are TRBV4-3 and TRBJ2-7; a weak D match, TRBD2 (6 bases). The germline V and J ends were trimmed by 0 bases and 4 bases, with 13 bases remaining between them. Germline loops: CDR1 LGHNA, CDR2 YSLEER. There are 15 residues in the CDR3. The CDR3: CASSQDWDSSYEQYF. CDR3 nucleotides: TGCGCCAGCAGCCAAGATTGGGACTCTTCTTACGAGCAGTACTTC.

V is TRBV29-1 and J is TRBJ1-4; D remains unclear. Trimming stripped 2 bases from V and 5 bases from J, with 6 bases between. From germline, CDR1 is SQVTM and CDR2 ANQGSEA. There are 12 residues in the CDR3. CDR3 bases: TGCAGCGTTGAAAGCAGAAATGAAAAACTGTTTTTT. It translates to CSVESRNEKLFF.

The chain links TRBV28 to TRBJ1-4, with D tentatively TRBD1 (5 bases). The germline V gene has CDR1 MDHEN and CDR2 SYDVKM. This CDR3 is built from 14 residues. V was clipped by 2 bases and J by 7 bases, with 11 bases between them. The CDR3 nucleotides are TGTGCCAGCAGTTTAGGGGGAGAGGGTGAAAAACTGTTTTTT. It is translated as CASSLGGEGEKLFF.

J is TRBJ2-2 and V is TRBV18; weak D call: TRBD2 (7 bases). This CDR3 region has 15 residues. Per germline, CDR1 KGHSH and CDR2 LQKENI. Trimming shortened V by 6 bases and J by 3 bases, and 14 bases separated the two germline ends. The CDR3 coding sequence is TGTGCCAGCTCCCCCGGGGGGCGCGACACCGGGGAGCTGTTTTTT. It yields the protein CASSPGGRDTGELFF.

The chain employs TRBV7-2 and TRBJ2-1; 9 bases agree with TRBD2. The CDR3 extends over 14 amino acids. V lost 2 bases and J lost 9; bases outside the gene matches: 5. The germline V gene has CDR1 SGHTA and CDR2 FQGNSA. Written as DNA, the CDR3 is TGTGCCAGCAGCTTAAATAGCGGGAGCAGTGAGCAGTTCTTC. As protein: CASSLNSGSSEQFF. Drawing the rest from reference TRBV7-2 and TRBJ2-1, the complete variable domain is GAGVSQSPSNKVTEKGKDVELRCDPISGHTALYWYRQSLGQGLEFLIYFQGNSAPDKSGLPSDRFSAERTGGSVSTLTIQRTQQEDSAVYLCASSLNSGSSEQFFGPGTRLTVL.

The chain uses TRBV4-1 and TRBJ2-6; D is perhaps TRBD2 (6 bases). The CDR3 extends over 17 amino acids. CDR1 is MGHRA, CDR2 YSYEKL, per germline. Trimming removed 0 bases at V and 0 bases at J, with 9 bases between. CDR3 amino acids: CASSQDNGGSGANVLTF. The CDR3 DNA is TGCGCCAGCAGCCAAGATAACGGGGGCTCTGGGGCCAACGTCCTGACTTTC.

The genes are TRBV2 and TRBJ2-2; the match to TRBD1 covers 8 bases. The CDR3 runs to 16 residues. The germline gives CDR1 SNHLY, CDR2 FYNNEI. V shed 6 bases, J shed 1 base, and the junction held 7 bases outside the gene matches. CDR3 protein: CASRQRGTGNTGELFF. The CDR3 nucleotides are TGTGCCAGCAGGCAAAGGGGGACAGGGAACACCGGGGAGCTGTTTTTT. Complete variable domain (other parts from reference TRBV2 and TRBJ2-2): EPEVTQTPSHQVTQMGQEVILRCVPISNHLYFYWYRQILGQKVEFLVSFYNNEISEKSEIFDDQFSVERPDGSNFTLKIRSTKLEDSAMYFCASRQRGTGNTGELFFGEGSRLTVL.

The V gene is TRBV5-1, the J gene TRBJ1-1, with TRBD1 as a possible D gene (5 bases). The CDR3 has 14 residues. V lost 9 bases and J lost 4, with 19 bases in between. The V gene's germline CDR1 is SGHRS and CDR2 YFSETQ. CDR3 residues: CATGQGGAFTEAFF. DNA for the CDR3: TGCGCCACCGGTCAGGGAGGGGCGTTCACTGAAGCTTTCTTT. The full variable domain, its missing parts supplied by reference TRBV5-1 and TRBJ1-1, is KAGVTQTPRYLIKTRGQQVTLSCSPISGHRSVSWYQQTPGQGLQFLFEYFSETQRNKGNFPGRFSGRQFSNSRSEMNVSTLELGDSALYLCATGQGGAFTEAFFGQGTRLTVV.

V is TRBV6-1 and J is TRBJ2-1; 7 bases align to TRBD1. With V trimmed by 7 bases and J by 6 bases, 9 bases remained unmatched. The CDR3 sequence is 14 residues long. Germline CDR1 and CDR2: MNHNS and SASEGT. Here the CDR3 reads CASTPTGASNEQFF. The CDR3 DNA follows: TGTGCCAGCACCCCAACAGGGGCCTCCAATGAGCAGTTCTTC.

In its sample, this clone was seen once. This CDR3 is CASSSRQGGYTF. The CDR3 DNA reads TGTGCCAGCAGCTCCCGACAGGGCGGCTACACCTTC. The V and J genes are TRBV5-8 and TRBJ1-2, with TRBD1 identical over 7 bases. The CDR3 runs to 12 residues. Germline CDR1 and CDR2: SGHTS and YDEGEE. The V segment lost 3 bases and the J segment 8 bases; nucleotides outside the gene matches: 4.

The V call is TRBV5-1, the J call TRBJ2-2, with unresolved D. The CDR3 sequence is 16 residues long. Germline CDR1 is SGHRS and CDR2 is YFSETQ. The V end lost 0 bases, the J end lost 4 bases, and 13 bases lay between the germline ends. The CDR3 DNA follows: TGCGCCAGCAGCTTGGACGTCGGGTCTTCCACCGGGGAGCTGTTTTTT. It translates to CASSLDVGSSTGELFF.

The chain employs TRBV11-3 and TRBJ1-1; D might be TRBD1 (6 bases). The CDR3 extends over 14 amino acids. CDR1 and CDR2 from the germline V gene are SGHNT and YENEEA. V shed 4 bases and J shed 5 bases, with 14 bases lying between them. Here the CDR3 reads CASSSGQKETEAFF. CDR3 nucleotides: TGTGCCAGCAGCTCCGGACAGAAGGAGACTGAAGCTTTCTTT. Supplemented by reference TRBV11-3 and TRBJ1-1, the full variable domain reads EAGVVQSPRYKIIEKKQPVAFWCNPISGHNTLYWYLQNLGQGPELLIRYENEEAVDDSQLPKDRFSAERLKGVDSTLKIQPAELGDSAVYLCASSSGQKETEAFFGQGTRLTVV.

This clone was counted only a few times. This chain links TRBV28 with TRBJ2-6; D may be TRBD1 (5 bases). Germline V gene sequence: CDR1 MDHEN, CDR2 SYDVKM. The CDR3 runs to 15 residues. Trimming removed 6 bases from V and 0 bases from J, with 9 bases in between. CDR3 region: CASRGASSGANVLTF. The CDR3 DNA reads TGTGCCAGCAGAGGGGCGAGCTCTGGGGCCAACGTCCTGACTTTC.

The chain has TRBV7-2 and TRBJ2-7, with a possible D match to TRBD1 (6 bases). The CDR3 loop spans 16 amino acids. CDR1 SGHTA and CDR2 FQGNSA come from the germline V gene. Trimming shortened V by 2 bases and J by 1 base, and 15 bases separated the two germline ends. The CDR3 DNA reads TGTGCCAGCAGCTTACTTCTGGGCAGGGGTTCCTACGAGCAGTACTTC. It specifies CASSLLLGRGSYEQYF.

J is TRBJ1-1 and V is TRBV19, with 10 bases that match TRBD1. The germline CDR1 and CDR2 sequences are LNHDA and SQIVND (reference sequence). V was pared by 3 bases and J by 0 bases, with 4 bases of the junction left unmatched. The CDR3 is made up of 16 amino acids. CDR3 residues: CASSMRGQGMNTEAFF. The CDR3 nucleotides are TGTGCCAGTAGTATGCGGGGACAGGGGATGAACACTGAAGCTTTCTTT.

This clone was counted a few times. V gene TRBV25-1 combines with J gene TRBJ1-3; D gene uncertain. This CDR3 region has 11 residues. CDR1 is MGHDK, CDR2 SYGVNS, per germline. V lost 7 bases to trimming and J lost 4 bases, with 5 bases between them. The CDR3 region has the DNA TGTGCCAGCAAAGCGGGAAACACCATATATTTT. This gives the protein CASKAGNTIYF.

This chain joins TRBV19 and TRBJ2-2; D ambiguous. V lost 7 bases and J lost 1, with 10 bases in between. The CDR3 has 14 amino acids. Per germline, CDR1 LNHDA and CDR2 SQIVND (reference sequence). CDR3 amino acids: CASTPRVNTGELFF. CDR3 coding DNA: TGTGCCAGTACTCCACGCGTGAACACCGGGGAGCTGTTTTTT. Full variable domain (missing parts from reference TRBV19 and TRBJ2-2): DGGITQSPKYLFRKEGQNVTLSCEQNLNHDAMYWYRQDPGQGLRLIYYSQIVNDFQKGDIAEGYSVSREKKESFPLTVTSAQKNPTAFYLCASTPRVNTGELFFGEGSRLTVL.

The chain uses TRBV27 and TRBJ2-2; no definite D call. This CDR3 region has 12 residues. Trimming removed 2 bases from V and 6 bases from J, with 4 bases in between. Germline CDR1 and CDR2: MNHEY and SMNVEV (reference sequence). Written as DNA, the CDR3 is TGTGCCAGCAGTTTAATGCCCGGGGAGCTGTTTTTT. It yields the protein CASSLMPGELFF.